The T cell receptor beta chain under discussion was sequenced for a study of T cell responses to AZD1222 COVID-19 vaccine. Note on this clone: Its antigen is as yet unknown.

General observations from the study: Elevations in Spike-specific TCR breadth and depth followed administration of two AZD1222 doses. Along spike, vaccine-associated CD4 TCRs were found throughout, with dominance at 160-218 and 743-854. Among AZD1222 vaccinees, only six or seven were seropositive at baseline.

TCRdb keeps only in-frame clones here, not all; method: immunoSEQ multiplex PCR. The profile covers 95,000 to 130,000 clones, with 85% to 95% appearing a single time and just under 3% taken by the ten largest. The CDR3 runs 12 residues. The germline gives CDR1 SGHNT, CDR2 YENEEA. Trimming took off 2 bases at V and 8 bases at J, with 9 bases between the two ends. The chain has TRBV11-3 and TRBJ1-1; D is possibly TRBD1 (5 bases). This sequence originates from an adult in good health. This specimen was peripheral blood, taken on day 0 of AZD1222 vaccination. CDR3 loop: CASSLQGGEAFF. CDR3 nucleotide sequence: TGTGCCAGCAGCTTACAGGGTGGGGAAGCTTTCTTT. Combining the CDR3 with reference TRBV11-3 and TRBJ1-1 gives the whole variable domain EAGVVQSPRYKIIEKKQPVAFWCNPISGHNTLYWYLQNLGQGPELLIRYENEEAVDDSQLPKDRFSAERLKGVDSTLKIQPAELGDSAVYLCASSLQGGEAFFGQGTRLTVV.